What follows is one T cell receptor (beta chain) and its context. This CDR3 spans 12 amino acids. Germline V gene sequence: CDR1 SNHLY, CDR2 FYNNEI. The V gene end was trimmed by 7 bases and the J gene end by 8 bases; junction bases not matched to a gene: 7. This record belongs to a study of blood T cell repertoires in COVID-19. Background on the study: The origin of the acute and convalescent COVID-19 samples was the United States, Italy and Spain.

Some clones are missing from TCRdb's copy, which holds only in-frame ones; the method was immunoSEQ multiplex PCR. Of under 200,000 clones listed, approximately 86% were seen once; the top ten hold 0.85% to 0.95%. The sequenced material came from peripheral blood. The TCR was taken from a man in his sixties with COVID-19, enrolled during active disease. The chain recombines TRBV2 with TRBJ1-2; 7 nucleotides line up with TRBD1. For the CDR3, the DNA is TGTGCCAGCACAGGCAGGGGGGAAGGCTACACCTTC. It is translated as CASTGRGEGYTF. The full variable domain, rest sourced from reference TRBV2 and TRBJ1-2, is EPEVTQTPSHQVTQMGQEVILRCVPISNHLYFYWYRQILGQKVEFLVSFYNNEISEKSEIFDDQFSVERPDGSNFTLKIRSTKLEDSAMYFCASTGRGEGYTFGSGTRLTVV.